This TCR beta chain was obtained from a study of monozygotic twins with inflammatory bowel disease. Findings and caveats of the study: The authors could not tell different T cell subtypes apart. Support for a single strong signal or clonotype associated with IBD was absent.

Per germline, CDR1 SEHNR and CDR2 FQNEAQ (reference sequence). The CDR3 runs to 13 residues. Blood samples of roughly 2.5 ml were drawn from every donor. From the 5' RACE reads, TCRdb lists one entry per CDR3 protein and no DNA. The sample has about 450,000 distinct CDR3 sequences, and its top ten clones hold 2% to 2.5%. A note on this clonotype: What it recognizes is unknown.

Sequencing was performed on blood. The chain couples TRBV7-9 to TRBJ2-7; TCRdb names TRBD1, which stays unverified in the absence of DNA. The source is a human donor with ulcerative colitis or Crohn's disease, or a healthy co-twin of an affected twin (not recorded which). The CDR3 loop reads CASSLGQGHEQYF.